Below, one T cell receptor (beta chain) is given with its context. This clone has just a few counts. Its antigen has not been determined. The record has no base qualities; no much larger clone is one base away. The library was obtained by the immunoSEQ multiplex PCR assay. In a multiplexed PCR, the TR loci were amplified; reverse primers were designed against J gene segments, whereas forward primers were designed against V gene segments. Amplified CDR3 regions were sequenced on the Illumina HiSeq System. The study's own analysis went as follows. A nearest-neighbour algorithm merged closely related reads to remove PCR and sequencing errors and collapse data into unique sequences. Each repertoire was summarised by clonality and by T cell density, with T cell density defined as TR molecules per amount of genomic DNA input. CDR3 amino acid sequences present in at least 80% of unsorted samples were defined as public TRs, and these public TRs were then tested for differential abundance between coeliac and control samples. Kruskal-Wallis tests followed by Dunn post-tests were used to test for differences in clonality and density between disease groups. The source is immuneACCESS, and TCRdb retained only in-frame sequences with V and J called. Part of the clones is not carried over; for the studies checked, unresolved V genes explain less than half of this, and the remainder is unexplained. V and J calls and clone size are given by that table; D and trimming were obtained from the DNA. Here the sample has roughly 5,300 clones; roughly 54% occur a single time. The biggest ten clones account for about 6.5% of the sample.

The record originates from a study of coeliac disease (dated by TCRdb to 2022 to 2024). Describing the broader study: Coeliac patients were categorised as having newly diagnosed active disease, refractory coeliac disease type I, or disease controlled by a gluten-free diet. A total of some 30 patients took part in the full study: roughly 22 had serologically confirmed coeliac disease and 8 were controls with non-small intestinal disorders. The study set out to describe the TR repertoires of small intestinal T cells in active coeliac disease, refractory type I coeliac disease, and coeliac disease treated with a gluten-free diet. Next-generation sequencing of rearranged TRB and TRG CDR3 regions was used on small intestinal lymphocyte fractions taken from coeliac and non-coeliac patients. High-resolution HLA typing was unavailable, so biased TRBV7-2 usage was queried as a proof of principle. TRB sequencing succeeded for samples from 27 subjects, including roughly 25 paired bulk unsorted intraepithelial and lamina propria cell samples.

Aliquots of roughly 500,000 cells were frozen in DMSO/FBS in liquid nitrogen, and a single aliquot per fraction was used for sequencing. Every one of the 30 patients in the study had endoscopy and a small intestinal biopsy. To release intraepithelial cells, biopsies were stirred for one hour at 37 degrees C in RPMI with EGTA, MgCl2 and 1% FBS. Genomic DNA was extracted from frozen unsorted cell fractions with the Qiagen DNeasy blood extraction kit. Taken from the germline V gene, the CDR1 and CDR2 loops are SGHAT and FQNNGV. V loses 5 bases of germline sequence and J loses 6 bases, and the interval between the two ends is 16 bases. Including cysteine and phenylalanine, the CDR3 has 14 amino acids. Only the CDR3 portion is preserved as DNA: 42 bases, with reading frame beginning at the first base. Points the paper makes about the study in general: TRB repertoires were mostly private, with most amino acid sequences found in only one sample, and V-gene usage showed no significant difference between disease groups. Lower clonality than in controls was observed in the TRB and TRG repertoires of active coeliac intraepithelial and lamina propria samples, suggesting that diverse T cells were recruited. Separating intraepithelial cells from lamina propria cells did not give high-purity fractions, so cross-contamination between the two compartments may have occurred. In the authors' view, the approach was unsuitable for unbiased detection of gliadin-specific T cells, since gliadin-specific T cells are scarce and rarely shared between patients.

Source material: intraepithelial lymphocytes from the gut. The sample's cell subset or site, from its label and the paper: intraepithelial cell (IEC) fraction of small intestinal biopsy. The source is a woman aged 25 to 39 with active celiac disease. The V and J segments used are TRBV11-2 and TRBJ1-2; a tentative D match to TRBD1 spans 5 bases. At the DNA level, the sequence is TGTGCCAGCAGCCAACCAGTGCCCAGGGATGGCTACACCTTC. This is translated as CASSQPVPRDGYTF.